This T cell receptor beta chain was recovered during a study of CD8 T cells in Susac syndrome. When the RNA was reverse transcribed, random hexamers were used with an input of roughly 0.5 to 1 ug. By means of immunoSEQ multiplex PCR, TCR beta CDR3 spanning 54 Vbeta and 13 Jbeta underwent amplification. TCRdb fed the immunoSEQ multiplex PCR reads into MiXCR, producing one record per CDR3 protein. Of about 71,000 distinct CDR3 sequences in the sample, roughly 93% were seen once. V lost 5 bases to trimming and J lost 0 bases, with 18 bases between them. Germline lookup yields CDR1 SGHTA and CDR2 FQGNSA. This CDR3 region has 17 residues. The CD8+ and CD4+ T cells were negatively isolated, with the TEMRA cells enriched by FACS.

This receptor was identified in a human donor with Susac syndrome. Sequencing was performed on CD4+ T cells from PBMCs. V and J are TRBV7-2 and TRBJ2-3; possibly TRBD2 for D (5 bases). CDR3: CASSPRSSVTSTDTQYF. For the CDR3, the DNA is TGTGCCAGCAGCCCCCGAAGTAGCGTAACTAGCACAGATACGCAGTATTTT.